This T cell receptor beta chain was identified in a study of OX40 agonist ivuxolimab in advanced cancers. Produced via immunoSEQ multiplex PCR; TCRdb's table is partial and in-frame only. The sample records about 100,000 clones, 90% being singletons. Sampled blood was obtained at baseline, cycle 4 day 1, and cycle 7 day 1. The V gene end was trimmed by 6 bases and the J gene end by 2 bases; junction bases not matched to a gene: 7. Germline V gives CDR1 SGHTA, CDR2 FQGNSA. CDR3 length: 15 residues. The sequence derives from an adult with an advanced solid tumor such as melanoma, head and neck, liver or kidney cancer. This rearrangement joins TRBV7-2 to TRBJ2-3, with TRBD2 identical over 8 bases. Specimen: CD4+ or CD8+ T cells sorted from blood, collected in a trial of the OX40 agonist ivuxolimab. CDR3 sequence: CASSLSGGPTDTQYF. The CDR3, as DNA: TGTGCCAGCAGTCTGTCGGGAGGGCCCACAGATACGCAGTATTTT.